Here is one T cell receptor beta chain with its context. Its cognate antigen is unknown. The CDR3 sequence is 13 residues long. The V end was cut by 6 bases, the J end by 10 bases, with 16 bases between. Looked up from germline, CDR1 is SNHLY and CDR2 is FYNNEI. The protocol was immunoSEQ multiplex PCR, while the TCRdb copy is restricted to in-frame clones and leaves out a portion. The sample records around 10,000 clones, around 95% being singletons. These data originate in a study of monozygotic twins with cystic fibrosis. General study results and limits: Nucleotide-identical clonotype sharing was significantly higher within monozygotic CF twin pairs than between unrelated CF individuals. Clonality was generally low (median approximately 0.0094), higher in the most severe patients.

This TCR derives from a boy younger than 18 with cystic fibrosis. J is TRBJ2-1 and V is TRBV2; D uncertain. The source material was blood. The CDR3 loop reads CASSLTSLSEQFF. In DNA form, the CDR3 reads TGTGCCAGCAGCCTAACGTCGTTATCCGAGCAGTTCTTC.